This note documents a single T cell receptor beta chain sequence. Germline CDR1 and CDR2: SGHDN and FVKESK. Trimming shortened V by 1 base and J by 0 bases, and 13 bases separated the two germline ends. CDR3 size: 17 residues. The data stem from a study of blood T cell repertoires in COVID-19. Whole-study context: PBMCs, B-cell-depleted T cells, or T cells provided the cDNA or gDNA that made up the material.

In the original workflow: Amplification of reference gene primers was used by the study to estimate nucleated cell counts. Method: immunoSEQ multiplex PCR; TCRdb's copy keeps in-frame clones and lacks some. That table is the source of V, J and clone size, and D and trimming were worked out from the DNA. Among 130,000 to 150,000 clones listed, over 75% were seen once. The TCR was taken from a man in his sixties with active or convalescent COVID-19. Sequenced: peripheral blood. The chain employs TRBV14 and TRBJ2-1, with D perhaps TRBD1 (5 bases). CDR3 region: CASSQGMAGYSYNEQFF. The CDR3 DNA reads as TGTGCCAGCAGCCAAGGAATGGCAGGGTACTCCTACAATGAGCAGTTCTTC.